Listed here are 14 T cell receptor beta chains from one sample, sequenced in a study of T cells after yellow fever vaccination. One entry per CDR3 protein results from TCRdb running MiXCR on the 5' RACE reads. Of around 260,000 distinct CDR3 sequences listed, roughly 5% are singletons. The input for sequencing was CD4+ T cells sorted from PBMCs, taken on the day of the yellow fever booster vaccination. Every receptor here comes from a young man who received the YFV17D yellow fever vaccine.

This clonotype was recorded many times. The chain couples TRBV4-2 to TRBJ2-3, with D uncertain. The CDR3 has 13 amino acids. Germline lookup yields CDR1 LGHNA and CDR2 YNFKEQ. Trimming took off 4 bases at V and 6 bases at J, with 11 bases between the two ends. The chain's CDR3 is CASSLLVRDTQYF. CDR3 sequence (DNA): TGTGCCAGCAGCCTATTAGTCAGGGATACGCAGTATTTT.

This clonotype was observed a few times. V is TRBV15 and J is TRBJ2-2; D may be TRBD2 (5 bases). Germline V gives CDR1 LNHNV, CDR2 YYDKDF (reference sequence). This CDR3 spans 21 amino acids. Trimming removed 3 bases at V and 0 bases at J, with 26 bases between. The CDR3 sequence: CATSRLGERSWTDSNTGELFF. The DNA for the CDR3 is TGTGCCACCAGCAGGCTCGGCGAGCGGAGTTGGACGGACTCGAACACCGGGGAGCTGTTTTTT.

This clonotype was seen a handful of times. The chain joins TRBV20-1 to TRBJ1-2; D ambiguous. Germline V gene sequence: CDR1 DFQATT, CDR2 SNEGSKA (reference sequence). This CDR3 has 14 amino acids. V dropped 3 bases and J dropped 4 bases, with 15 bases sitting between them. The CDR3 here is CSAREDRFAYGYTF. Written as DNA, the CDR3 is TGCAGTGCTAGGGAAGACCGTTTCGCCTATGGCTACACCTTC.

In DNA form, the CDR3 reads TGTGCCAGCAGCGTAGCCAGTATCGGGCAGCCCCAGCATTTT. This codes for CASSVASIGQPQHF. This chain joins TRBV9 and TRBJ1-5, with D unresolved. Per the germline V gene, CDR1 is SGDLS and CDR2 is YYNGEE. The CDR3 is 14 amino acids. V lost 0 bases and J lost 7, with 11 bases in between.

This clonotype occurred a few times. This chain uses TRBV18 with TRBJ1-2; no clear D gene. This CDR3 spans 15 amino acids. V lost 3 bases and J 3 bases, leaving 14 bases between the germline ends. CDR1 KGHSH and CDR2 LQKENI come from the germline V gene. The CDR3 DNA is TGTGCCAGCTCACCCCTGGTCCCCAGCGACTATGGCTACACCTTC. Its protein is CASSPLVPSDYGYTF. Full variable domain (rest looked up from reference TRBV18 and TRBJ1-2): NAGVMQNPRHLVRRRGQEARLRCSPMKGHSHVYWYRQLPEEGLKFMVYLQKENIIDESGMPKERFSAEFPKEGPSILRIQQVVRGDSAAYFCASSPLVPSDYGYTFGSGTRLTVV.

This clonotype came up many times. The V and J genes are TRBV2 and TRBJ2-3; D is unclear. The germline V and J ends were trimmed by 4 bases and 2 bases, with 4 bases remaining between them. This CDR3 has 12 amino acids. Germline CDR1 and CDR2: SNHLY and FYNNEI. CDR3 loop: CASSGDTDTQYF. The CDR3 nucleotides are TGTGCCAGCAGTGGGGACACAGATACGCAGTATTTT. The full variable domain, rest sourced from reference TRBV2 and TRBJ2-3, is EPEVTQTPSHQVTQMGQEVILRCVPISNHLYFYWYRQILGQKVEFLVSFYNNEISEKSEIFDDQFSVERPDGSNFTLKIRSTKLEDSAMYFCASSGDTDTQYFGPGTRLTVL.

This clonotype was observed at least ten times. The V gene is TRBV20-1, the J gene TRBJ2-5; 7 bases agree with TRBD1. The CDR3 consists of 14 residues. V gave up 8 bases and J gave up 4 bases; unmatched junction bases: 13. CDR1 is DFQATT, CDR2 SNEGSKA, per germline (reference sequence). CDR3 loop: CSSPIQGVIETQYF. The DNA of the CDR3 is TGCAGTTCCCCGATCCAGGGGGTTATAGAGACCCAGTACTTC.

This clonotype was detected only a few times. The final CDR3 position lacks the conserved phenylalanine or tryptophan, pointing to a likely read error. The rearrangement joins TRBV3-1 to TRBJ2-7; D is uncertain. CDR1 LGHDT and CDR2 YNNKEL come from the germline V gene (reference sequence). With 0 bases removed from V and 6 bases from J, the gap between germline ends came to 15 bases. This CDR3 has 15 residues. This CDR3 is CASSQDHRALSEQYL. For the CDR3, the DNA is TGTGCCAGCAGCCAAGATCATCGGGCTTTAAGCGAGCAGTACCTC.

The sample holds many counts of this clonotype. The rearrangement uses TRBV5-1 and TRBJ2-7; 10 bases align to TRBD1. Germline values: CDR1 SGHRS, CDR2 YFSETQ. The CDR3 sequence is 13 residues long. With V trimmed by 4 bases and J by 6 bases, 4 bases remained unmatched. CDR3 in amino acids: CASSKGDRGEQYV. The CDR3 coding sequence is TGCGCCAGCAGCAAGGGGGACAGGGGCGAGCAGTACGTC.

The chain employs TRBV20-1 and TRBJ1-1; 8 bases align to TRBD1. CDR1 and CDR2 (germline): DFQATT, SNEGSKA (reference sequence). The CDR3 runs to 12 residues. V lost 5 bases, J lost 6 bases, and 5 bases stayed unmatched. The CDR3 loop is CSASQGGAEAFF. The DNA of the CDR3 is TGCAGTGCTTCACAGGGGGGTGCTGAAGCTTTCTTT.

This clonotype was observed many times. The genes are TRBV6-5 and TRBJ1-4; perhaps TRBD1 as D (5 bases). CDR3 length: 16 amino acids. CDR1 is MNHEY and CDR2 is SVGAGI in the germline V gene. V lost 0 bases and J lost 7, with 15 bases in between. The CDR3 DNA reads TGTGCCAGCAGTTACTCGAGGTTATCTACAGGTGAAAAACTGTTTTTT. It specifies CASSYSRLSTGEKLFF.

CDR3 region: CASSWYSSYNEQFF. Written as DNA, the CDR3 is TGCGCCAGCAGCTGGTACAGCTCCTACAATGAGCAGTTCTTC. The rearrangement uses TRBV5-1 and TRBJ2-1; D unclear. Per the germline V gene, CDR1 is SGHRS and CDR2 is YFSETQ. V dropped 3 bases and J dropped 0 bases, with 7 bases sitting between them. There are 14 residues in the CDR3.

This clonotype was recorded at least ten times. At one boundary the junction diverges from the germline segment, which might be a read error. The chain combines TRBV12-3 or TRBV12-4 with TRBJ2-3; D perhaps matches TRBD2 (5 bases). The CDR3 runs to 14 residues. The DNA of the CDR3 is TGTGCCAGCACTTTACTAGGTCTCACAGATACGCAGTATTTT. It codes for CASTLLGLTDTQYF.

The rearrangement links TRBV4-1 to TRBJ1-3; the D is unclear. Germline V CDR1 and CDR2: MGHRA, YSYEKL. This CDR3 spans 14 amino acids. V was shortened by 4 bases and J by 0 bases, with 7 bases between the two germline ends. CDR3 sequence (DNA): TGCGCCAGCAGCCCGGAGGACTCTGGAAACACCATATATTTT. This translates into CASSPEDSGNTIYF.